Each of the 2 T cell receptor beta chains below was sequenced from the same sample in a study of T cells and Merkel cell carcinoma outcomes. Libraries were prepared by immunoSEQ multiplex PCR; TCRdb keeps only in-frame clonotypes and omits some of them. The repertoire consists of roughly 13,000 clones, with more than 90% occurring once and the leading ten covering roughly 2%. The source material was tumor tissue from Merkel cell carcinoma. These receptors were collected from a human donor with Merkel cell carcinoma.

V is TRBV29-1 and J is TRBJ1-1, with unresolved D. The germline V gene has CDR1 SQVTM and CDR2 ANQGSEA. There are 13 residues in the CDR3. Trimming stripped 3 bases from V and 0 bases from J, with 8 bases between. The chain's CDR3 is CSVEEILNTEAFF. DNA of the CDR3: TGCAGCGTTGAGGAGATTCTGAACACTGAAGCTTTCTTT.

CDR3 region: CASSLDRGPRGLAFF. The CDR3 nucleotides read TGTGCCAGCAGCTTGGACCGCGGACCGCGAGGTTTGGCTTTCTTT. The chain employs TRBV7-9 and TRBJ1-1, with unresolved D. The germline gives CDR1 SEHNR, CDR2 FQNEAQ (reference sequence). Trimming took off 3 bases at V and 11 bases at J, with 22 bases between the two ends. There are 15 residues in the CDR3.